Following are 18 T cell receptor beta chains from one sample sequenced in a study of CD8+CD57+ T cells in acquired aplastic anemia. For sequencing, patients were chosen who had shown expansion of CD8+CD57+ cells by flow cytometry. The template used for profiling TCR beta VDJ and CDR3 was genomic DNA. MiXCR, applied by TCRdb to the reads, yields one record per CDR3 protein. The data contain a few hundred thousand distinct CDR3 sequences, around 49% of them seen just once; the ten biggest clones take up about 20%. Sequencing input: sorted CD4+, CD8+, or CD8+CD57+ T cells (not recorded which) from PBMCs. The receptor set was obtained from a human donor with aplastic anemia.

At least ten counts were recorded for this clonotype. The chain joins TRBV6-5 to TRBJ1-5; D remains unclear. Trimming stripped 6 bases from V and 7 bases from J, with 13 bases between. The CDR3 contains 13 residues. The V gene's germline CDR1 is MNHEY and CDR2 SVGAGI. Written as DNA, the CDR3 is TGTGCCAGCAGCTCCTCGGATTTGCAGCCCCAGCATTTT. Translated, it gives CASSSSDLQPQHF.

This clonotype appeared a single time. V gene TRBV7-6 combines with J gene TRBJ1-2; no definite D call. CDR1 is SGHVS, CDR2 FNYEAQ, per germline. Deletions cut 3 bases from V and 2 bases from J, with 4 bases between. The CDR3 is made up of 12 amino acids. CDR3 DNA: TGTGCCAGCAGCTTTACGAACTATGGCTACACCTTC. This codes for CASSFTNYGYTF.

This clonotype was counted ten times or more. The chain has TRBV11-2 and TRBJ1-1; the match to TRBD1 covers 8 bases. Trimming took 3 bases from V and 11 from J; bases not matched to a gene: 8. Per the germline V gene, CDR1 is SGHAT and CDR2 is FQNNGV. The CDR3 runs 13 residues. The CDR3 protein is CASSLTGESPAFF. Here the CDR3 DNA reads TGTGCCAGCAGCTTGACAGGGGAAAGTCCCGCTTTCTTT.

V usage is TRBV5-1 and J usage is TRBJ1-4, with D maybe TRBD1 (6 bases). Trimming cost V 0 bases and J 8 bases, with 11 bases left between them. Germline CDR1 reads SGHRS; CDR2 reads YFSETQ. The CDR3 sequence is 14 residues long. The CDR3 nucleotides are TGCGCCAGCAGCTTGGCAGGGGAAGGCGAAAAACTGTTTTTT. It codes for CASSLAGEGEKLFF.

The chain joins TRBV7-6 to TRBJ1-1; TRBD1 agrees at 11 bases. J lost 5 bases, V lost 5 bases, and 7 bases had no gene match. The CDR3 is 15 residues long. From germline, CDR1 is SGHVS and CDR2 FNYEAQ. The CDR3 nucleotides read TGTGCCAGCAGCCATGGACAGGGGGCAAGAACTGAAGCTTTCTTT. As protein: CASSHGQGARTEAFF.

The J gene is TRBJ1-5, the V gene TRBV29-1; D ambiguous. CDR3 size: 9 residues. CDR1 is SQVTM and CDR2 is ANQGSEA in the germline V gene. With 0 bases removed from V and 15 bases from J, the gap between germline ends came to 6 bases. The CDR3 sequence is CSVEDFRHF. The DNA for the CDR3 is TGCAGCGTTGAAGATTTCCGGCATTTT.

In its sample, this clonotype was seen a few times. CDR3 residues: CASSLAGETQHF. The CDR3 region has the DNA TGTGCCAGCAGCTTAGCGGGAGAGACCCAGCATTTT. V gene TRBV7-9 combines with J gene TRBJ1-5; D remains unclear. Trimming left V 0 bases short and J 11 bases short, with 8 bases between. The CDR3 totals 12 residues. The germline CDR1 and CDR2 sequences are SEHNR and FQNEAQ (reference sequence). Combining the CDR3 with reference TRBV7-9 and TRBJ1-5 gives the whole variable domain DTGVSQNPRHKITKRGQNVTFRCDPISEHNRLYWYRQTLGQGPEFLTYFQNEAQLEKSRLLSDRFSAERPKGSFSTLEIQRTEQGDSAMYLCASSLAGETQHFGDGTRLSIL.

This clonotype was recorded at least ten times. The chain has TRBV20-1 and TRBJ2-1; 12 bases agree with TRBD2. The CDR3 contains 16 residues. V lost 0 bases, J lost 4 bases, and 4 bases stayed unmatched. Germline-derived CDR1 and CDR2 are DFQATT and SNEGSKA (reference sequence). The DNA for the CDR3 is TGCAGTGCTAGAGACCGACTAGCGGGGGCGTACAATGAGCAGTTCTTC. Translation gives CSARDRLAGAYNEQFF.

This clonotype was counted only a few times. This rearrangement joins TRBV15 to TRBJ1-2; D is unclear. Trimming removed 5 bases from V and 0 bases from J, with 7 bases in between. Germline lookup yields CDR1 LNHNV and CDR2 YYDKDF (reference sequence). There are 13 residues in the CDR3. The CDR3 protein is CATSDWANYGYTF. The DNA for the CDR3 is TGTGCCACCAGCGATTGGGCTAACTATGGCTACACCTTC.

This clonotype was recorded at least ten times. J is TRBJ1-2 and V is TRBV7-3, with D unresolved. This CDR3 spans 13 amino acids. V lost 6 bases and J 8 bases, leaving 16 bases between the germline ends. CDR1 and CDR2 from the germline V gene are SGHTA and FQGTGA. Here the CDR3 DNA reads TGTGCCAGCAGTTCCTGGGCGGGAGGAGGCTACACCTTC. This codes for CASSSWAGGGYTF.

This clonotype came up many times. The chain couples TRBV11-3 to TRBJ2-3; 7 bases are shared with TRBD2. The CDR3 contains 15 residues. V was clipped by 2 bases and J by 2 bases; unmatched bases: 4. Germline V CDR1 and CDR2: SGHNT, YENEEA. In DNA, the CDR3 is TGTGCCAGCAGCTTACAGAGCGGGGTCACAGATACGCAGTATTTT. Amino acid sequence: CASSLQSGVTDTQYF.

This sequence joins TRBV19 and TRBJ1-6, with TRBD1 identical over 8 bases. CDR3 length: 15 residues. Per germline, CDR1 LNHDA and CDR2 SQIVND (reference sequence). The trim removed 10 bases at V and 6 bases at J, leaving 11 bases unmatched. The CDR3, as DNA: TGTGCCACCATGGACAGGGCGCTCCTTAATTCACCCCTCCACTTT. This sequence encodes CATMDRALLNSPLHF.

Many counts were recorded for this clonotype. This chain connects TRBV6-6 to TRBJ1-2, with D perhaps matching TRBD1 (5 bases). Looked up from germline, CDR1 is MNHNY and CDR2 is SVGAGI (reference sequence). Trimming shortened V by 0 bases and J by 7 bases, and 12 bases separated the two germline ends. This CDR3 has 14 residues. CDR3 in DNA: TGTGCCAGCAGTTACTCGGGGGGGTCGAGTGGCTACACCTTC. Its translation is CASSYSGGSSGYTF.

The chain has TRBV7-2 and TRBJ2-7; D call uncertain. The CDR3 is 13 amino acids. V was shortened by 7 bases and J by 2 bases, with 12 bases between the two germline ends. Germline-derived CDR1 and CDR2 are SGHTA and FQGNSA. This CDR3 is CASTALGPYEQYF. DNA of the CDR3: TGTGCCAGCACCGCGCTGGGCCCCTACGAGCAGTACTTC.

This chain links TRBV5-8 with TRBJ2-1; D unclear. V lost 5 bases and J lost 0, with 6 bases in between. The germline CDR1 and CDR2 sequences are SGHTS and YDEGEE. The CDR3 sequence is 13 residues long. CDR3 protein: CASRGFSYNEQFF. In DNA form, the CDR3 reads TGTGCCAGCAGGGGCTTCTCCTACAATGAGCAGTTCTTC.

This clonotype was counted only a few times. The rearrangement joins TRBV7-8 to TRBJ1-5; D unclear. Trimming cost V 5 bases and J 3 bases, with 8 bases left between them. The CDR3 has 13 residues. CDR1 is SGHVS and CDR2 is FQNEAQ in the germline V gene. The CDR3 nucleotides read TGTGCCAGCAGCCGAACCTACAATCAGCCCCAGCATTTT. Translation gives CASSRTYNQPQHF.

V usage is TRBV11-2 and J usage is TRBJ2-5; TRBD2 aligns across 7 bases. Germline-derived CDR1 and CDR2 are SGHAT and FQNNGV. The CDR3 runs 17 residues. With V trimmed by 0 bases and J by 0 bases, 7 bases remained unmatched. In DNA form, the CDR3 reads TGTGCCAGCAGCTTAGATAGGGTAGCGGGCAACCAAGAGACCCAGTACTTC. Encoded protein: CASSLDRVAGNQETQYF.

This clonotype was observed many times. The chain is built from TRBV5-1 and TRBJ1-1; D not certain. The CDR3 totals 13 residues. The V end was cut by 3 bases, the J end by 5 bases, with 11 bases between. Germline V CDR1 and CDR2: SGHRS, YFSETQ. The CDR3 DNA follows: TGCGCCAGCAGCTCCCCCGATGGGACTGAAGCTTTCTTT. Translating gives CASSSPDGTEAFF.